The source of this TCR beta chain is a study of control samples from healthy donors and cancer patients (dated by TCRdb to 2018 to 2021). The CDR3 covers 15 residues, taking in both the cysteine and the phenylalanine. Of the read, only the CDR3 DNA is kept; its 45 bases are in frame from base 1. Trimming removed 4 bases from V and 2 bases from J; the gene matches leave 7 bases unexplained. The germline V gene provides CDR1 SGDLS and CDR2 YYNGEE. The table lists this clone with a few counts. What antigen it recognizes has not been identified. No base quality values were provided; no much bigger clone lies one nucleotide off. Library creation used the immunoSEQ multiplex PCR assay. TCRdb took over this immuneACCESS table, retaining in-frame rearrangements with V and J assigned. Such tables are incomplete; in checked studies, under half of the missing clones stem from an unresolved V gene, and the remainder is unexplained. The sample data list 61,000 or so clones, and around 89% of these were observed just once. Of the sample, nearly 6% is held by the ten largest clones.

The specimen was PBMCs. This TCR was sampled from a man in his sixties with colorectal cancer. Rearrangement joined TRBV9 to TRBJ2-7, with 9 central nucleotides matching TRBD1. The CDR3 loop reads CASSSQDRGPYEQYF. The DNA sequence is TGTGCCAGCAGCTCCCAGGACAGGGGACCCTACGAGCAGTACTTC. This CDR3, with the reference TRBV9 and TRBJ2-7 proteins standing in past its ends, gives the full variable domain DSGVTQTPKHLITATGQRVTLRCSPRSGDLSVYWYQQSLDQGLQFLIQYYNGEERAKGNILERFSAQQFPDLHSELNLSSLELGDSALYFCASSSQDRGPYEQYFGPGTRLTVT.